In its sample, the clone carrying this T cell receptor (beta chain) was seen a few times. Antigen unknown. Sampling consisted of one heparinised blood draw per donor, averaging around 120 mL. CD45RO/CCR7/CD25/CD127/CD95/CD27 separated CD4+ naive, central memory, regulatory and stem cell-like memory cells by sorting. J lost 3 bases, V lost 8 bases, and 7 bases had no gene match. The CDR3 extends over 13 amino acids. The V gene's germline CDR1 is MDHEN and CDR2 SYDVKM. The data were taken from a study of beta chain features in type 1 diabetes. Study observations and caveats: All four CD4+ subsets from Type 1 diabetes patients carried moderately but significantly shorter TCRB CDR3s.

Reverse transcription of all isolated RNA meant that expressed TCRB transcripts were sequenced. Clones were read by immunoSEQ multiplex PCR, and TCRdb kept only the in-frame ones, dropping some. Found here are 350,000 to 400,000 clones, roughly 15% of them singletons; the top ten hold approximately 0.02%. The V gene is TRBV28, the J gene TRBJ2-7; 7 nucleotides align to TRBD2. Material for sequencing was naive CD4+ T cells from blood. This TCR came from a young woman in good health. CDR3 DNA: TGTGCCAGCGGTCTAGCGGACCGCTACGAGCAGTACTTC. Translation gives CASGLADRYEQYF.